The present TCR beta chain was sequenced within a study of shared clonotypes between healthy human individuals. Study-wide results and limits: The represented genetic and exposure-history diversity was limited by the small number of donors. Rarefaction revealed incomplete sorted-subset sequencing despite large depth. Estimated clonotype richness was generally higher in naive than memory subsets.

Looked up from germline, CDR1 is SNHLY and CDR2 is FYNNEI. Between the trimmed V and J ends, which lost 5 bases and 4 bases, there was a span of 11 bases. There are 13 residues in the CDR3. Notes on this clone: No antigen is known for it.

Sorted-subset replicate PCR reactions contained roughly 200 ng DNA, corresponding to some 29,000 T cell genomes. Profiling relied on immunoSEQ multiplex PCR, and the TCRdb table lists in-frame clones only, not all of them. The repertoire has over a million clones, around three quarters of them found once; the top ten carry 0.61%. The sequenced sample consisted of memory CD4+ T cells from PBMCs. The subset: CD45RA-negative fraction. This chain joins TRBV2 and TRBJ1-2; TRBD1 is a possible D gene (5 bases). The receptor was derived from a man aged 18 to 29 in good health. Some clones in this sample may be carry-over from other donors' samples. In nucleotides, the CDR3 is TGTGCCAGCAGTTTCCAGGGCATCTATGGCTACACCTTC. Translating gives CASSFQGIYGYTF. The whole variable domain, filled in from reference TRBV2 and TRBJ1-2, reads EPEVTQTPSHQVTQMGQEVILRCVPISNHLYFYWYRQILGQKVEFLVSFYNNEISEKSEIFDDQFSVERPDGSNFTLKIRSTKLEDSAMYFCASSFQGIYGYTFGSGTRLTVV.